These 17 T cell receptor beta chains share one sample of origin, sequenced in a study of blood T cell repertoires in COVID-19 (dated by TCRdb to the early 2020s). Library preparation employed the immunoSEQ multiplex PCR assay. Drawn from immuneACCESS, this table holds only the in-frame rearrangements with V and J called that TCRdb kept. Clones are partly lost; checked studies trace under half to an unresolved V gene and leave the rest unexplained. The sample has about 87,000 clones on record, about 90% of them singletons. The ten largest clonotypes hold more than 6% of the sample. The specimen was peripheral blood. Receptors were obtained from a man between 18 and 29 years old with COVID-19, enrolled during active disease.

The chain carries TRBV7-2 and TRBJ2-1; D not certain. Germline CDR1 reads SGHTA; CDR2 reads FQGNSA. The length of the CDR3 is 15 residues. Between the trimmed V and J ends, which lost 3 bases and 2 bases, there was a span of 11 bases. The CDR3 here is CASSFFPQAYNEQFF. CDR3 DNA: TGTGCCAGCAGCTTTTTTCCCCAGGCCTACAATGAGCAGTTCTTC.

The chain joins TRBV6-5 to TRBJ2-7, with D possibly TRBD2 on 5 matching bases. Germline-derived CDR1 and CDR2 are MNHEY and SVGAGI. CDR3 size: 15 residues. Trimming removed 6 bases from V and 0 bases from J, with 15 bases in between. CDR3 residues: CASSRSARASYEQYF. The CDR3, as DNA: TGTGCCAGCAGCCGAAGTGCGAGGGCCTCCTACGAGCAGTACTTC.

The rearrangement links TRBV24-1 to TRBJ2-7; TRBD1 might be the D (5 bases). The V gene lost 4 bases and the J gene lost 5 bases, with 8 bases spanning the gap. Germline CDR1 reads KGHDR; CDR2 reads SFDVKD. The CDR3 sequence is 12 residues long. The CDR3 DNA is TGTGCCACCAGTGAAAGGGGTCACGAGCAGTACTTC. Its protein is CATSERGHEQYF.

The rearrangement uses TRBV28 and TRBJ2-1, with D perhaps matching TRBD2 (6 bases). The CDR3 covers 11 residues. The germline V gene encodes CDR1 MDHEN and CDR2 SYDVKM. With 7 bases removed from V and 7 bases from J, the gap between germline ends came to 8 bases. The DNA of the CDR3 is TGTGCCAGCAAGCTAGCGAATGAGCAGTTCTTC. It translates to CASKLANEQFF.

V gene TRBV9 combines with J gene TRBJ2-7; 8 bases are shared with TRBD1. The CDR3 is 15 residues long. The germline V gene has CDR1 SGDLS and CDR2 YYNGEE. Trimming removed 3 bases from V and 2 bases from J; junction bases left unmatched: 7. The CDR3 DNA follows: TGTGCCAGCAGCGGAGATGAGACAGGGGCCTACGAGCAGTACTTC. Protein: CASSGDETGAYEQYF. The full variable domain, completed using reference TRBV9 and TRBJ2-7, is DSGVTQTPKHLITATGQRVTLRCSPRSGDLSVYWYQQSLDQGLQFLIQYYNGEERAKGNILERFSAQQFPDLHSELNLSSLELGDSALYFCASSGDETGAYEQYFGPGTRLTVT.

The V call is TRBV3-1 (or the pseudogene TRBV3-2), the J call TRBJ1-1; D unclear. The CDR3 is 12 amino acids. Germline values: CDR1 LGHDT, CDR2 YNNKEL (reference sequence). Deletions cut 4 bases from V and 7 bases from J, with 10 bases between. CDR3: CASSPPAGEAFF. CDR3 in DNA: TGTGCCAGCAGCCCCCCTGCGGGTGAAGCTTTCTTT.

The rearrangement uses TRBV19 and TRBJ2-7; possibly TRBD2 for D (5 bases). Deletions cut 6 bases from V and 0 bases from J, with 15 bases between. This CDR3 is 15 amino acids long. Germline V gives CDR1 LNHDA, CDR2 SQIVND (reference sequence). The chain's CDR3 is CASRRGWTGSYEQYF. The CDR3 coding sequence is TGTGCCAGTAGGCGAGGTTGGACTGGCTCCTACGAGCAGTACTTC.

This chain links TRBV6-4 with TRBJ2-1; tentatively, D is TRBD1 (6 bases). The germline V and J ends were trimmed by 0 bases and 5 bases, with 17 bases remaining between them. CDR1 is MRHNA, CDR2 SNTAGT, per germline. The CDR3 totals 17 residues. This CDR3 reads CASSDSFDGTPNNEQFF. The CDR3 coding sequence is TGTGCCAGCAGTGACTCGTTCGACGGGACACCGAACAATGAGCAGTTCTTC.

The rearrangement links TRBV11-2 to TRBJ1-1; D ambiguous. CDR3 length equals 15 residues. Trimming stripped 1 base from V and 6 bases from J, with 15 bases between. Germline V CDR1 and CDR2: SGHAT, FQNNGV. CDR3 region: CASSLVVGRYAEAFF. CDR3 nucleotide sequence: TGTGCCAGCAGCTTAGTAGTCGGGAGATACGCTGAAGCTTTCTTT.

V is TRBV5-1 and J is TRBJ1-1, with D perhaps matching TRBD1 (6 bases). This CDR3 comprises 15 residues. The V gene's germline CDR1 is SGHRS and CDR2 YFSETQ. V gave up 4 bases and J gave up 3 bases, with 16 bases separating them. The CDR3 DNA sequence: TGCGCCAGCAGCCTCCTCAGGGGTCGGGACACTGAAGCTTTCTTT. Translating it yields CASSLLRGRDTEAFF. Looking up the rest from reference TRBV5-1 and TRBJ1-1 gives the full variable domain: KAGVTQTPRYLIKTRGQQVTLSCSPISGHRSVSWYQQTPGQGLQFLFEYFSETQRNKGNFPGRFSGRQFSNSRSEMNVSTLELGDSALYLCASSLLRGRDTEAFFGQGTRLTVV.

This chain connects TRBV2 to TRBJ2-2; D remains ambiguous. The CDR3 is 13 amino acids. Trimming shortened V by 9 bases and J by 0 bases, and 8 bases separated the two germline ends. Germline CDR1 SNHLY, CDR2 FYNNEI. The CDR3 DNA follows: TGTGCCAGTCCCGCAGCGAACACCGGGGAGCTGTTTTTT. It yields the protein CASPAANTGELFF.

The chain carries TRBV6-2 or TRBV6-3 and TRBJ1-6; perhaps TRBD1 as D (5 bases). The germline CDR1 and CDR2 sequences are MNHEY and SVGEGT. V dropped 4 bases and J dropped 0 bases, with 13 bases sitting between them. The CDR3 is 17 amino acids. CDR3 nucleotides: TGTGCCAGCAGTTCGGGCGACGGGGGCTCCTATAATTCACCCCTCCACTTT. Translating gives CASSSGDGGSYNSPLHF.

This clone was seen once. The chain combines TRBV4-3 with TRBJ2-2, with TRBD2 matching over 9 bases. The V gene end was trimmed by 1 base and the J gene end by 1 base; junction bases not matched to a gene: 1. CDR1 is LGHNA, CDR2 YSLEER, per germline. The CDR3 extends over 16 amino acids. The CDR3 spells CASSQGLAVNTGELFF. CDR3 bases: TGCGCCAGCAGCCAAGGACTAGCGGTGAACACCGGGGAGCTGTTTTTT.

This chain joins TRBV6-6 and TRBJ1-1; D may be TRBD1 (5 bases). Looked up from germline, CDR1 is MNHNY and CDR2 is SVGAGI (reference sequence). Trimming took 7 bases from V and 1 from J, leaving 10 bases between them. This CDR3 spans 13 amino acids. CDR3 amino acids: CASTPGQNTEAFF. CDR3 DNA sequence: TGTGCCAGCACCCCAGGACAGAACACTGAAGCTTTCTTT.

As regards this clone: An end of the junction differs from the germline gene, which may be a read error. V and J are TRBV7-7 and TRBJ2-5; weak D call: TRBD2 (6 bases). This CDR3 has 15 amino acids. Germline V gene data show CDR1 as SSHAT and CDR2 as FNYEAQ (reference sequence). CDR3 region: CASSLGGVSEETQYF. As DNA, the CDR3 is TGTGCTAGCAGCTTAGGCGGGGTCTCGGAGGAGACCCAGTACTTC. Supplemented by reference TRBV7-7 and TRBJ2-5, the full variable domain reads GAGVSQSPRYKVTKRGQDVTLRCDPISSHATLYWYQQALGQGPEFLTYFNYEAQPDKSGLPSDRFSAERPEGSISTLTIQRTEQRDSAMYRCASSLGGVSEETQYFGPGTRLLVL.

V usage is TRBV30 and J usage is TRBJ2-3; 10 nucleotides line up with TRBD2. The length of the CDR3 is 15 residues. V shed 1 base, J shed 1 base, and the junction held 2 bases outside the gene matches. Germline V gene sequence: CDR1 GTSNPN, CDR2 SVGIG (reference sequence). As DNA, the CDR3 is TGTGCCTGGAGTGCCGGACTAGCGGGCACAGATACGCAGTATTTT. Encoded protein: CAWSAGLAGTDTQYF. The full variable domain, with the rest looked up from reference TRBV30 and TRBJ2-3, is SQTIHQWPATLVQPVGSPLSLECTVEGTSNPNLYWYRQAAGRGLQLLFYSVGIGQISSEVPQNLSASRPQDRQFILSSKKLLLSDSGFYLCAWSAGLAGTDTQYFGPGTRLTVL.

A single count supports this clone. This rearrangement joins TRBV4-3 to TRBJ1-1; 8 positions agree with TRBD1. This CDR3 contains 15 residues. The germline gives CDR1 LGHNA, CDR2 YSLEER. The trim removed 0 bases at V and 12 bases at J, leaving 12 bases unmatched. The DNA of the CDR3 is TGCGCCAGCAGCCAAGATCGGGGCAGGGGGCGTTTCACTTTCTTT. Translating gives CASSQDRGRGRFTFF.